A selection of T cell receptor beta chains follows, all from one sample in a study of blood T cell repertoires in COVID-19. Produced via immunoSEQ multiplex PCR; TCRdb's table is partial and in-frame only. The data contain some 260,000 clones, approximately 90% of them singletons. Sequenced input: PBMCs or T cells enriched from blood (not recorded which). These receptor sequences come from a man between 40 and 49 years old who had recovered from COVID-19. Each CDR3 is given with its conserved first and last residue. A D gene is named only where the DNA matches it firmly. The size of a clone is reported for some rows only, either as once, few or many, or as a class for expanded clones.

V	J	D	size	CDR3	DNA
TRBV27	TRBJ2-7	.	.	CASSKGLRGYSLEQYF	TGTGCCAGCAGTAAGGGGCTAAGGGGATATAGTCTCGAGCAGTACTTC
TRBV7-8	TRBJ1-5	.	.	CASSLWALNQPQHF	TGTGCCAGCAGCTTATGGGCCCTCAATCAGCCCCAGCATTTT
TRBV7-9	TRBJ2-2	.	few	CASSPLAGTGELFF	TGTGCCAGCAGCCCCCTTGCCGGGACCGGGGAGCTGTTTTTT
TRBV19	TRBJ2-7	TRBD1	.	CASSLNSGTGFYEQYF	TGTGCCAGTAGCCTTAATTCCGGGACAGGGTTTTACGAGCAGTACTTC
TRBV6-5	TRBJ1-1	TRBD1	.	CASSYSWDRVEAFF	TGTGCCAGCAGTTACTCCTGGGACAGGGTAGAAGCTTTCTTT
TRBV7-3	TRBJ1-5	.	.	CASSINGDGNQPQHF	TGTGCCAGCAGCATTAACGGAGACGGGAATCAGCCCCAGCATTTT
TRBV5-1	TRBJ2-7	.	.	CASSFGSLGYEQYF	TGCGCCAGCAGCTTTGGTAGCCTAGGCTACGAGCAGTACTTC
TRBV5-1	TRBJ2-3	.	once	CASSLEGHSTDTQYF	TGCGCCAGCAGCTTGGAGGGACACAGCACAGATACGCAGTATTTT
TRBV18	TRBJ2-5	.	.	CASSHPWGGSVETQYF	TGTGCCAGCTCACACCCCTGGGGGGGCTCGGTAGAGACCCAGTACTTC
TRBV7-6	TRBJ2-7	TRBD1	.	CASSSYRGREQYF	TGTGCCAGCAGCTCGTACAGGGGGCGCGAGCAGTACTTC
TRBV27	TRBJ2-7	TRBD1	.	CASRTGQGLYEQYF	TGTGCCAGCAGAACCGGACAGGGTCTCTACGAGCAGTACTTC
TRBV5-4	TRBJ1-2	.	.	CASSLQGTDGYTF	TGTGCCAGCAGCTTGCAGGGGACGGACGGCTACACCTTC
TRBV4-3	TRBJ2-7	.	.	CASSQVLAPTYEQYF	TGCGCCAGCAGCCAAGTTCTGGCTCCCACCTACGAGCAGTACTTC
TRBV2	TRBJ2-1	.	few	CARNGDYNEQFF	TGTGCCAGGAACGGGGATTACAATGAGCAGTTCTTC
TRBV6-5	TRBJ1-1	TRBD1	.	CASTTGVRNTEAFF	TGTGCCAGCACTACAGGGGTAAGGAACACTGAAGCTTTCTTT
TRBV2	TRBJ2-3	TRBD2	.	CASSEGLLAGVTDTQYF	TGTGCCAGCAGTGAAGGGTTACTAGCGGGAGTTACGGATACGCAGTATTTT
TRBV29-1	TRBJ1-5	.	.	CSAADDSNQPQHF	TGCAGCGCCGCGGATGATAGCAATCAGCCCCAGCATTTT
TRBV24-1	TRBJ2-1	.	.	CATGRDNHEQFF	TGTGCCACCGGCCGGGACAATCATGAGCAGTTCTTC
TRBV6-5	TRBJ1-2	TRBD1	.	CASSYHKQGLGGYTF	TGTGCCAGCAGTTACCATAAACAGGGGTTAGGTGGCTACACCTTC
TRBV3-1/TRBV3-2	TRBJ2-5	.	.	CASSQSSTGTQYF	TGTGCCAGCAGCCAATCTTCTACCGGGACCCAGTACTTC
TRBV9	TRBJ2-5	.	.	CASSAGGPGQGETQYF	TGTGCCAGCAGCGCGGGGGGGCCGGGACAGGGAGAGACCCAGTACTTC
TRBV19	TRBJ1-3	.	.	CASNSNRASGNTIYF	TGTGCCAGCAACTCGAACAGGGCCTCTGGAAACACCATATATTTT
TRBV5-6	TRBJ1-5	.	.	CASSFSRQSNQPQHF	TGTGCCAGCAGCTTTTCGCGCCAAAGCAATCAGCCCCAGCATTTT
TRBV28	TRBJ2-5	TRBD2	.	CASSSGVQETQYF	TGTGCCAGCAGCAGCGGGGTCCAAGAGACCCAGTACTTC
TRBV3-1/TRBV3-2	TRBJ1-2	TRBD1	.	CASSRGLRDSLYGYTF	TGTGCCAGCAGCCGGGGCCTCCGGGACAGTCTCTATGGCTACACCTTC
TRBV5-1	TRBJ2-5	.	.	CASSFNRETQYF	TGCGCCAGCAGCTTTAACAGGGAGACCCAGTACTTC
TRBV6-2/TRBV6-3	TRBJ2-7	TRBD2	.	CASSYGSKGLAGKKYSYEQYF	TGTGCCAGCAGTTACGGGTCGAAGGGACTAGCGGGTAAAAAATACTCCTACGAGCAGTACTTC
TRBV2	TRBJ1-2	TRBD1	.	CASSGRGQGGYTF	TGTGCCAGCAGTGGGCGGGGACAGGGGGGCTACACCTTC
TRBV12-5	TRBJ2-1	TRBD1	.	CASGLVIKNRGNNEQFF	TGTGCTAGTGGTTTGGTAATAAAGAACAGGGGTAACAATGAGCAGTTCTTC
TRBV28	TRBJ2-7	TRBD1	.	CASSSSGTGYLNYEQYF	TGTGCCAGCAGTTCGTCCGGGACAGGGTATTTGAACTACGAGCAGTACTTC
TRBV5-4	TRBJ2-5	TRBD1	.	CASSTDLDRDPQETQYF	TGTGCCAGCAGCACGGACCTCGACAGGGACCCTCAAGAGACCCAGTACTTC
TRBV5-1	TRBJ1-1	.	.	CASSVSGNTEAFF	TGCGCCAGCAGCGTCTCAGGGAACACTGAAGCTTTCTTT
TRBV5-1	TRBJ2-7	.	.	CASSPRLSDPLEQYF	TGCGCCAGCAGCCCCCGACTCTCCGACCCCCTCGAGCAGTACTTC
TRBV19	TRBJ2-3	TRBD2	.	CASSRGRRDTQYF	TGTGCCAGTAGTCGCGGGAGAAGGGATACGCAGTATTTT
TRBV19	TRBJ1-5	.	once	CASSMGVGAYQPQHF	TGTGCCAGTAGTATGGGGGTGGGGGCATATCAGCCCCAGCATTTT
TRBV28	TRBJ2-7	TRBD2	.	CASSVPGLADYEQYF	TGTGCCAGCAGTGTGCCGGGACTAGCGGATTACGAGCAGTACTTC
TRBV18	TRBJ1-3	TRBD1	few	CASSPSGTVGNTIYF	TGTGCCAGCTCACCATCCGGGACAGTTGGAAACACCATATATTTT
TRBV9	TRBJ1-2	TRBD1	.	CASSVGDRNNYGYTF	TGTGCCAGCAGCGTGGGGGACAGGAATAACTATGGCTACACCTTC
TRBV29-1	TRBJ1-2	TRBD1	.	CSVARASGQGNGYTF	TGCAGCGTTGCCCGGGCCTCGGGACAGGGAAATGGCTACACCTTC
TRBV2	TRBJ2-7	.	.	CASKNIISADEQYF	TGTGCCAGCAAGAACATTATCTCAGCGGACGAGCAGTACTTC
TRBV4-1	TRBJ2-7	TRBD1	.	CASSLRIGTGGYEQYF	TGCGCCAGCAGCCTGAGAATCGGGACAGGCGGCTACGAGCAGTACTTC
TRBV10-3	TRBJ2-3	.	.	CAISGSEGLLTDTQYF	TGTGCCATCAGTGGGAGTGAGGGACTGCTCACAGATACGCAGTATTTT
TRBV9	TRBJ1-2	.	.	CASTAGPGSGYTF	TGTGCCAGTACCGCGGGACCCGGATCTGGCTACACCTTC
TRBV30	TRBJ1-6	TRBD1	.	CAWGTGISNSPLHF	TGTGCCTGGGGGACAGGGATATCCAATTCACCCCTCCACTTT
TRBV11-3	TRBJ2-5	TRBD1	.	CASSTRQGAVDGTQYF	TGTGCCAGCAGCACCCGACAGGGGGCCGTGGATGGAACCCAGTACTTC
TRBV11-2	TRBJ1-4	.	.	CASSSRGSTNEKLFF	TGTGCCAGCAGCTCCAGGGGCAGCACTAATGAAAAACTGTTTTTT
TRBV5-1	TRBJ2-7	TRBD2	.	CASSVSSLANYEQYF	TGCGCCAGCAGCGTTAGTTCACTAGCGAACTACGAGCAGTACTTC
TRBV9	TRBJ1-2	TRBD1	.	CASSSQGAGGYGYTF	TGTGCCAGCAGCTCACAGGGGGCGGGAGGCTATGGCTACACCTTC
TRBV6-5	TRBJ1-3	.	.	CASSYRQSGNTIYF	TGTGCCAGCAGTTACAGACAGTCTGGAAACACCATATATTTT
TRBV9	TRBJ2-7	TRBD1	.	CASSGRQGRYEQYF	TGTGCCAGCAGCGGGAGACAGGGCCGCTACGAGCAGTACTTC
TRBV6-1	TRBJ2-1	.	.	CASSEGPSKQFF	TGTGCCAGCAGTGAAGGGCCTAGCAAGCAGTTCTTC
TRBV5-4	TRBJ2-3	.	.	CASSLLARSGDTQYF	TGTGCCAGCAGCCTATTAGCGCGATCGGGGGATACGCAGTATTTT